Listed below are T cell receptor beta chains from one sample, sequenced in a study of cytomegalovirus exposure and HLA in healthy donors. Clones were read by immunoSEQ multiplex PCR, and TCRdb kept only the in-frame ones, dropping some. The repertoire holds some 60,000 clones, with 85% as singletons. Sequencing input: PBMCs. Receptors originate from a female donor in good health and CMV-seronegative. The CDR3 runs from the conserved cysteine through the conserved F or W. Fields, in order: J gene, V gene, clone size, D gene, CDR3 DNA, CDR3 protein. A D gene is named only where the DNA matches it firmly. Size is stated for part of the rows, as once, few or many counts, or as a class when the clone is expanded.

j_call: TRBJ1-2; v_call: TRBV5-5; clone_size: .; d_call: TRBD1; cdr3_nt: TGTGCCAGCAGCTTACAGGGGGGTGCAGCTAACTATGGCTACACCTTC; cdr3_aa: CASSLQGGAANYGYTF
j_call: TRBJ2-2; v_call: TRBV29-1; clone_size: .; d_call: .; cdr3_nt: TGCAGCGTTGAAAGGCGGGGCACCGGGGAGCTGTTTTTT; cdr3_aa: CSVERRGTGELFF
j_call: TRBJ2-7; v_call: TRBV7-9; clone_size: .; d_call: TRBD1; cdr3_nt: TGTGCCAGCAGCTTACAGGGGGCCTACGAGCAGTACTTC; cdr3_aa: CASSLQGAYEQYF
j_call: TRBJ1-4; v_call: TRBV14; clone_size: few; d_call: .; cdr3_nt: TGTGCCAGCAGCCAATTTGGCCCGGAGTTCGGTGAAAAACTGTTTTTT; cdr3_aa: CASSQFGPEFGEKLFF
j_call: TRBJ1-2; v_call: TRBV28; clone_size: .; d_call: .; cdr3_nt: TGTGCCAGCAGTTGGGACACCCCCTATGGCTACACCTTC; cdr3_aa: CASSWDTPYGYTF
j_call: TRBJ1-1; v_call: TRBV5-1; clone_size: .; d_call: TRBD1; cdr3_nt: TGCGCCAGCAGATTGACAGGGGGCAGAGCGAACACTGAAGCTTTCTTT; cdr3_aa: CASRLTGGRANTEAFF
j_call: TRBJ1-1; v_call: TRBV30; clone_size: .; d_call: .; cdr3_nt: TGTGCCTGGATCCGGGGAGGGAACACTGAAGCTTTCTTT; cdr3_aa: CAWIRGGNTEAFF
j_call: TRBJ1-1; v_call: TRBV19; clone_size: .; d_call: .; cdr3_nt: TGTGCCAGTAGTATAGATCAGGGATTTGAAGCTTTCTTT; cdr3_aa: CASSIDQGFEAFF
j_call: TRBJ2-7; v_call: TRBV7-2; clone_size: .; d_call: .; cdr3_nt: TGTGCCAGCAGCTTCCCGAACCCAATAGCCTCCTACGAGCAGTACTTC; cdr3_aa: CASSFPNPIASYEQYF
j_call: TRBJ1-2; v_call: TRBV9; clone_size: .; d_call: TRBD1; cdr3_nt: TGTGCCAGCAGCGTAGATGGGACAGGGTTCGGTTACACCTTC; cdr3_aa: CASSVDGTGFGYTF
j_call: TRBJ1-6; v_call: TRBV5-1; clone_size: .; d_call: TRBD1; cdr3_nt: TGCGCCAGCAGCTTACAGGGGGCAACTAATTCACCCCTCCACTTT; cdr3_aa: CASSLQGATNSPLHF
j_call: TRBJ2-5; v_call: TRBV2; clone_size: .; d_call: TRBD1; cdr3_nt: TGTGCCAGCCAAGGGGACAGGGGACAAGAGACCCAGTACTTC; cdr3_aa: CASQGDRGQETQYF
j_call: TRBJ2-5; v_call: TRBV27; clone_size: .; d_call: TRBD2; cdr3_nt: TGTGCCAGCAGTTTGGGACTAGCGGGGGGGCCACTTTACTTC; cdr3_aa: CASSLGLAGGPLYF
j_call: TRBJ1-5; v_call: TRBV28; clone_size: .; d_call: TRBD1; cdr3_nt: TGTGCCAGCAGATCAGGACAGGGAAGCAATCAGCCCCAGCATTTT; cdr3_aa: CASRSGQGSNQPQHF
j_call: TRBJ1-6; v_call: TRBV6-6; clone_size: .; d_call: TRBD1; cdr3_nt: TGTGCCAGCAGCTCCGGACTACGACAGGGCGATTCACCCCTCCACTTT; cdr3_aa: CASSSGLRQGDSPLHF
j_call: TRBJ2-1; v_call: TRBV19; clone_size: .; d_call: .; cdr3_nt: TGTGCCAGTAGTAATGAGGGTAGCTCCTACAATGAGCAGTTCTTC; cdr3_aa: CASSNEGSSYNEQFF
j_call: TRBJ2-7; v_call: TRBV4-1; clone_size: .; d_call: TRBD1; cdr3_nt: TGCGCCAGCAGCCAAGATAAGGCAGGGGGCCGGTACGAGCAGTACTTC; cdr3_aa: CASSQDKAGGRYEQYF